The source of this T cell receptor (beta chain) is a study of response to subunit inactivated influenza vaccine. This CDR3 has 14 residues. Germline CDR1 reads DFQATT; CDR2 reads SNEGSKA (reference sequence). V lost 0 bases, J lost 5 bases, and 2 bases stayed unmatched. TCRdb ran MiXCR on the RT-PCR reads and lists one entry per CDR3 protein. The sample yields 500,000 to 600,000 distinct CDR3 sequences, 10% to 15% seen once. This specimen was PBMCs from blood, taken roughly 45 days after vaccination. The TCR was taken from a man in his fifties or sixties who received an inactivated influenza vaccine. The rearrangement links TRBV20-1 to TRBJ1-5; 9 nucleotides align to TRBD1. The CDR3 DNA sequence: TGCAGTGCTAGAGAGAACAGGGGGCATCAGCCCCAGCATTTT. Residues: CSARENRGHQPQHF.